The present entry profiles one TCR beta chain with its context. Its antigen is currently unknown. In the authors' workflow: Filtering differed for immunoSEQ, which gave only junction sequences without quality scores. The repertoire was sequenced with immunoSEQ multiplex PCR; TCRdb's copy has only in-frame clones and lacks some. Clone size and V and J calls were adopted from that table, with D and trimming inferred from the DNA. The sample holds about 2.1 million clones, roughly 95% seen once. The naive CD8 population came from CD45RO-negative cells selected for CCR7, without terminally differentiated effector memory CD45RA+ cells. This sample is drawn from a study of shared clonotypes between healthy human individuals. Points from the study as a whole: Generally, estimated richness proved larger in naive subsets than it did in memory subsets. Though the depth was large, rarefaction showed that sorted-subset sequencing was incomplete. Among a few donors, roughly 5.5% of naive CD4 clonotypes were found in common.

From germline, CDR1 is MDHEN and CDR2 SYDVKM. V was pared by 3 bases and J by 7 bases, with 8 bases of the junction left unmatched. The CDR3 spans 14 residues. The specimen sequenced was naive CD8+ T cells from PBMCs. The chain combines TRBV28 with TRBJ1-2, with TRBD1 identical over 7 bases. The sequence was obtained from a man between 18 and 35 years old in good health. Some clones in this sample may be carry-over from other donors' samples. As DNA, the CDR3 is TGTGCCAGCAGTTTCCCCAGGACAGGTGGTGGCTACACCTTC. This translates into CASSFPRTGGGYTF.